One sample yielded the 2 T cell receptor beta chains listed below, sequenced in a study of shared clonotypes between healthy human individuals. The repertoire was sequenced with immunoSEQ multiplex PCR; TCRdb's copy has only in-frame clones and lacks some. The data contain a few hundred thousand clones, around 87% of them singletons. The sample consisted of memory CD8+ T cells sorted from blood. Subset given: CD45RO+ cells pooled with CCR7-negative TemRA cells. These receptors were collected from a man younger than 35 in good health.

This clone was observed a few times. This chain uses TRBV30 with TRBJ1-1; unclear D gene. V lost 0 bases to trimming and J lost 1 base, with 6 bases between them. This CDR3 is built from 13 residues. CDR1 is GTSNPN and CDR2 is SVGIG in the germline V gene (reference sequence). The CDR3 DNA is TGTGCCTGGAGTGTTTTGGAGAACACTGAAGCTTTCTTT. Protein sequence: CAWSVLENTEAFF.

Written as DNA, the CDR3 is TGTGCCAGCAGTCACTGGGACAGGGGCAGTTCCTACGAGCAGTACTTC. Translated, it gives CASSHWDRGSSYEQYF. V and J are TRBV6-6 and TRBJ2-7, with 10 positions matching TRBD1. Trimming removed 5 bases from V and 1 base from J; junction bases left unmatched: 8. The germline CDR1 and CDR2 sequences are MNHNY and SVGAGI (reference sequence). This CDR3 contains 16 residues.